This is a list of T cell receptor beta chains from one sample in a study of T-cell reconstitution after alpha-beta-depleted transplantation in children. TCRdb reprocessed the PCR reads with MiXCR, giving one entry per CDR3 protein. The sample contains around 300,000 distinct CDR3 sequences, around 25% of which appear only once. Sequencing was performed on PBMCs, mostly from graft donor cells, taken 180 days after TCRalphabeta/CD19-depleted stem cell transplant. Receptor source: a male patient under 18 who had a stem cell transplant for acute lymphoblastic leukemia, so the T cells may come from the graft donor. CDR3s include the opening cysteine and the closing phenylalanine or tryptophan. D genes are given only for firm matches. Only some rows state a clone size, as once, few, many or a class for expanded clones.

d_call,j_call,v_call,clone_size,cdr3_nt,cdr3_aa
NA,TRBJ2-7,TRBV5-1,NA,TGCGCCAGCAGCCAGCAGGAGGGGAGTGAGCAGTACTTC,CASSQQEGSEQYF
NA,TRBJ2-4,TRBV5-1,NA,TGCGCCAGCAGCTTGGATAGCGCGAGAGCCAAAAACATTCAGTACTTC,CASSLDSARAKNIQYF
NA,TRBJ1-2,TRBV5-5,few,TGTGCCAGCAGCTTGGGGGTCTCCGGGACGTACGGCTACACCTTC,CASSLGVSGTYGYTF
TRBD2,TRBJ2-5,TRBV7-9,NA,TGTGCCAGCAGGCTGTCCGGGACTAGCGGTGCGCAAGAGACCCAGTACTTC,CASRLSGTSGAQETQYF
NA,TRBJ1-2,TRBV7-2,few,TGTGCCAGCAGCTTCAGCGGCTACACCTTC,CASSFSGYTF
TRBD2,TRBJ2-1,TRBV10-3,NA,TGTGCCATCAGTGAAAGCGGGAGGGCCCGCGATGAGCAGTTCTTC,CAISESGRARDEQFF
TRBD2,TRBJ2-3,TRBV20-1,NA,TGCAGCTCGACTAGCGGGAGTGAGGTGGCAGATGCGCAGTATTTT,CSSTSGSEVADAQYF
TRBD1,TRBJ2-1,TRBV7-6,NA,TGTGCCAGCAGCACCCGACAGGGCCGGTCCTACAATGAGCAGTTCTTC,CASSTRQGRSYNEQFF
TRBD2,TRBJ2-1,TRBV10-2,NA,TGCGCCAGCATAAAGCGGGAGGGCCAGCACAATGAGCAGTTCTTC,CASIKREGQHNEQFF
TRBD2,TRBJ2-2,TRBV9,NA,TGTGCCAGCAGCGTAGGCGGGAGGGCCTTCGGGGAGCTGTTTTTT,CASSVGGRAFGELFF
NA,TRBJ2-4,TRBV20-1,few,TGCAGTGCTAGAGCGACAGATTTAGCCAAAAACATTCAGTACTTC,CSARATDLAKNIQYF
NA,TRBJ2-7,TRBV4-2,few,TGTGCCAGCAGCCAAGGTGGCGAACATGGCTCCTACGAGCAGTACTTC,CASSQGGEHGSYEQYF
NA,TRBJ2-1,TRBV5-1,NA,TGCGCCAGCAGCTCACAAGTGTCAGGTGAGCAGTTCTTC,CASSSQVSGEQFF
NA,TRBJ1-2,TRBV29-1,NA,TGCAGCGTTGAATGGGCTAACGGCTACACCTTC,CSVEWANGYTF
NA,TRBJ1-5,TRBV27,NA,TGTGCCAGCATGGAAGGGGCGGGTCAGCCCCATCATTTT,CASMEGAGQPHHF
TRBD2,TRBJ2-7,TRBV10-3,NA,TGTGCCATCAGTGAGTCGATTCCCGGCGGGAGTGTTTACGAGCAGTACTTC,CAISESIPGGSVYEQYF
NA,TRBJ2-1,TRBV2,few,TGTGCCAGCATGACGGACGCTTACAATGAGCAGTTCTTC,CASMTDAYNEQFF
NA,TRBJ2-7,TRBV6-1,NA,TGTGCCAGCCGCCTTTTGCTCGCCTACGAGCAGTACTTC,CASRLLLAYEQYF
NA,TRBJ2-1,TRBV5-1,few,TGCGCCAGCAGCTTGGTGGTGGGGCGTGAGCAGTTCTTC,CASSLVVGREQFF
TRBD2,TRBJ2-7,TRBV6-1,NA,TGTGCCAGCAGTCGAACTAGCGGAAAGTACGAGCAGTACTTC,CASSRTSGKYEQYF
NA,TRBJ2-4,TRBV2,few,TGTGCCAGCAGTGAAGACAGGGCAAAGGCCAAAAACATTCAGTACTTC,CASSEDRAKAKNIQYF
NA,TRBJ1-4,TRBV20-1,NA,TGCAGTGCTAGACCGGGCCCTTCAACTAATGAAAAACTGTTTTTT,CSARPGPSTNEKLFF
TRBD2,TRBJ2-1,TRBV20-1,NA,TGCAGTGCTAGAGAGGCTAGCGGGAGGGCTAGGGAGCAGTTCTTC,CSAREASGRAREQFF
TRBD1,TRBJ1-2,TRBV7-3,NA,TGTGCCAGCAGCTCGACAGGGGGTGGCTACACCTTC,CASSSTGGGYTF
NA,TRBJ2-5,TRBV3-1,few,TGTGCCAGCAGCCAGAAGCGGGTTGCCGCAGAGACCCAGTACTTC,CASSQKRVAAETQYF
NA,TRBJ2-7,TRBV20-1,few,TGCAGTGCTAGACCACAAGGGGGTATCTACGAGCAGTACTTC,CSARPQGGIYEQYF
TRBD2,TRBJ2-3,TRBV7-8,NA,TGTGCCAGCAGCTTAGTGGCGGGAGGAGATACGCAGTATTTT,CASSLVAGGDTQYF
NA,TRBJ2-7,TRBV7-6,NA,TGTGCCAGCAGCCCAAGTAGGGCCTCCTACGAGCAGTACTTC,CASSPSRASYEQYF
NA,TRBJ2-2,TRBV5-1,once,TGCGCCAGCAGCTTTCGTTCACCCGGGATTGGCGGCACCGGGGAGCTGTTTTTT,CASSFRSPGIGGTGELFF
TRBD2,TRBJ2-7,TRBV11-2,NA,TGTGCCAGCAGCCTTCGAAGCGGGAGGGCCTACGAGCAGTACTTC,CASSLRSGRAYEQYF
TRBD1,TRBJ1-6,TRBV11-2,NA,TGTGCCAGCAGCTTAGGAGGCGGGACAGGGGCCTATAATTCACCCCTCCACTTT,CASSLGGGTGAYNSPLHF